The TCR beta chain described here comes from a study of blood T cell repertoires in COVID-19. Study context: Samples taken during acute and convalescent COVID-19 were collected in the United States, Italy and Spain. PBMCs, B-cell-depleted T cells, or T cells provided the cDNA or gDNA that made up the material.

TCRdb's copy holds only in-frame clones and misses some; the assay was immunoSEQ multiplex PCR. The repertoire holds tens of thousands of clones, around four fifths seen once, with around 3.1% in the top ten. Looked up from germline, CDR1 is LNHDA and CDR2 is SQIVND (reference sequence). With 5 bases clipped from V and 3 bases from J, the junction kept 3 bases outside the gene matches. CDR3 size: 13 residues. Sequencing was performed on peripheral blood. V and J are TRBV19 and TRBJ2-7; 8 nucleotides line up with TRBD1. The origin of this receptor is a man aged 50 or older with acute or convalescent COVID-19. The CDR3 sequence: CASSQDRDYEQYF. The CDR3 DNA is TGTGCCAGTAGTCAGGACAGGGACTACGAGCAGTACTTC.